Sequencing of this T cell receptor (beta chain) was carried out in a study of shared clonotypes between healthy human individuals. The V segment lost 3 bases and the J segment 0 bases; nucleotides outside the gene matches: 4. This CDR3 has 16 amino acids. Per germline, CDR1 ENHRY and CDR2 SYGVKD. As for this clone: Its specificity is unknown.

Naive CD8 isolation took CD45RO-negative cells positively selected for CCR7 and excluded terminally differentiated effector memory CD45RA+ cells. Findings and caveats of the study: Larger estimated richness was generally seen in naive subsets than in memory subsets. A few donors had about 5% of their naive CD4 clonotypes in common. Non-shared clonotypes had lower generation probabilities than clonotypes shared by all four sorted-subset donors.

Sorted-subset replicate PCR reactions contained 200 to 250 ng DNA, corresponding to roughly 29,000 T cell genomes. Profiling relied on immunoSEQ multiplex PCR, and the TCRdb table lists in-frame clones only, not all of them. The table has over 800,000 clones, roughly 92% seen once. The origin of this receptor is a man aged 30 to 45 in good health. The material sequenced was naive CD8+ T cells sorted from blood. The rearrangement links TRBV10-3 to TRBJ2-7; 11 bases align to TRBD2. The CDR3: CAISDLTSGISYEQYF. In nucleotides, the CDR3 is TGTGCCATCAGTGATCTGACTAGCGGGATCTCCTACGAGCAGTACTTC.